This TCR beta chain was obtained from a study of blood T cell repertoires in COVID-19. The V gene end was trimmed by 5 bases and the J gene end by 11 bases; junction bases not matched to a gene: 6. The CDR3 is 12 amino acids. Germline V gives CDR1 LNHDA, CDR2 SQIVND (reference sequence). This clone was seen a handful of times. Libraries were prepared by immunoSEQ multiplex PCR; TCRdb keeps only in-frame clonotypes and omits some of them. The sample contains about 160,000 clones, 60% to 80% of which appear only once. The TCR was taken from a man aged 65-85 years with acute or convalescent COVID-19. The source material was peripheral blood. The rearrangement links TRBV19 to TRBJ1-1; 9 bases line up with TRBD1. The chain's CDR3 is CASSSRTGAAFF. The CDR3 nucleotides are TGTGCCAGTAGTTCCCGGACAGGGGCGGCTTTCTTT.